Listed below are T cell receptor beta chains from one sample, sequenced in a study of OX40 agonist ivuxolimab in advanced cancers. Here immunoSEQ multiplex PCR was the method, and the copy in TCRdb shows in-frame clones only, minus some. Of roughly 40,000 clones detected, around 89% appear once; the ten largest clones hold approximately 5.9%. This sample comprised CD4+ or CD8+ T cells sorted from blood, obtained in a trial of the OX40 agonist ivuxolimab. Receptors were obtained from an adult with an advanced solid tumor such as melanoma, head and neck, liver or kidney cancer. Each CDR3 is given with its conserved first and last residue. D genes are given only for firm matches. Some rows have no size entry. The others give once, few or many, or a class for an expanded clone.

d_gene	j_gene	abundance	v_gene	CDR3nt	CDR3aa
-	TRBJ2-2	-	TRBV2	TGTGCCAGCAGTATTAGCGGAGCCAGAACCGGGGAGCTGTTTTTT	CASSISGARTGELFF
-	TRBJ2-1	-	TRBV9	TGTGCCAGCACCCCTCCCGGCGGGCGGGAAGATTACAATGAGCAGTTCTTC	CASTPPGGREDYNEQFF
TRBD1	TRBJ1-5	-	TRBV19	TGTGCCAGTACCCCGACAGGGGGATATCAGCCCCAGCATTTT	CASTPTGGYQPQHF
TRBD1	TRBJ1-5	once	TRBV5-1	TGCGCCAGCAGCTGGGGGACAGGGGGCAATCAGCCCCAGCATTTT	CASSWGTGGNQPQHF
-	TRBJ2-3	few	TRBV7-9	TGTGCCAGCAGCTTAGTTGGCGGGACGCAGTATTTT	CASSLVGGTQYF
TRBD1	TRBJ2-7	-	TRBV6-5	TGTGCCAGCAGGGCGGGACAGGGTTCCTACGAGCAGTACTTC	CASRAGQGSYEQYF
-	TRBJ2-5	-	TRBV15	TGTGCCACCAGCGGACCCAGGGGGAGGAAGGAGACCCAGTACTTC	CATSGPRGRKETQYF
-	TRBJ2-3	-	TRBV5-1	TGCGCCAGCAGCTTAGACAGCGGGAGCACAGATACGCAGTATTTT	CASSLDSGSTDTQYF
-	TRBJ2-7	-	TRBV6-1	TGTGCCAGCAGTGAAGGCGATAACAGGGTGTACGAGCAGTACTTC	CASSEGDNRVYEQYF
-	TRBJ2-2	-	TRBV18	TGTGCCAGCTCACCCACGGGGACTGCGAGCACCGGGGAGCTGTTTTTT	CASSPTGTASTGELFF
TRBD1	TRBJ1-4	-	TRBV27	TGTGCCAGCAGGCGCCTCGGGACAGGGAATGAAAAACTGTTTTTT	CASRRLGTGNEKLFF
TRBD1	TRBJ1-4	-	TRBV4-1	TGCGCCAGCAGCCAAGGGGGCTCACGAGGACAGGGTAATGAAAAACTGTTTTTT	CASSQGGSRGQGNEKLFF
-	TRBJ2-5	-	TRBV7-6	TGTGCCAGCAGCTTATGGGAACAAGAGACCCAGTACTTC	CASSLWEQETQYF
-	TRBJ1-4	-	TRBV28	TGTGCCAGCAGTTTGAGGAGTTTCGATGAAAAACTGTTTTTT	CASSLRSFDEKLFF
-	TRBJ2-3	-	TRBV28	TGTGCCAGCAGTCCTCCCCCGACAGGAGCTTCGCAGTATTTT	CASSPPPTGASQYF
TRBD1	TRBJ2-5	few	TRBV13	TGTGCCAGCAGCCCCAGGGGGCGCGAGACCCAGTACTTC	CASSPRGRETQYF
TRBD2	TRBJ2-3	-	TRBV18	TGTGCCAGCTCACTCCTAGCGGGAGGAGCAGATACGCAGTATTTT	CASSLLAGGADTQYF
TRBD2	TRBJ2-1	-	TRBV7-2	TGTGCCAGCAGCTCTAGCGGGAGGGAAGAGCAGTTCTTC	CASSSSGREEQFF
TRBD2	TRBJ2-1	-	TRBV6-6	TGTGCCAGCGGGGCGGGAGTGGACAATGAGCAGTTCTTC	CASGAGVDNEQFF
-	TRBJ1-1	-	TRBV19	TGTGCCAGTAGTATCAAGGGCGGTTCTGCTGAAGCTTTCTTT	CASSIKGGSAEAFF
TRBD1	TRBJ1-5	once	TRBV4-1	TGCGCCAGCAGCCCCGAAGGACAGGGGAGCAATCAGCCCCAGCATTTT	CASSPEGQGSNQPQHF
TRBD2	TRBJ2-5	-	TRBV5-1	TGCGCCAGCAGCCCCTCGACTAGCGGAGGGGGGGAGACCCAGTACTTC	CASSPSTSGGGETQYF
-	TRBJ2-2	-	TRBV5-1	TGCGCCAGCAGCTCGGACAGTCCCAGGGTCACCGGGGAGCTGTTTTTT	CASSSDSPRVTGELFF
-	TRBJ2-7	-	TRBV28	TGTGCCACCGGGGCGGGCTACGCCTACGAGCAGTACTTC	CATGAGYAYEQYF
-	TRBJ2-2	-	TRBV5-1	TGCGCCAGCAGCTTGGCAGGGGCAGGGACCGGGGAGCTGTTTTTT	CASSLAGAGTGELFF
TRBD1	TRBJ2-7	-	TRBV28	TGTGCCAGCAGTTTTACCGGGACAGACTCCTACGAGCAGTACTTC	CASSFTGTDSYEQYF
-	TRBJ2-2	-	TRBV27	TGTGCCAGCAAAAAGGGAGGGAACACCGGGGAGCTGTTTTTT	CASKKGGNTGELFF
-	TRBJ2-7	-	TRBV6-6	TGTGCCAGCAACGTCCGGTCGGGCCACGAGCAGTACTTC	CASNVRSGHEQYF
-	TRBJ2-5	-	TRBV7-7	TGTGCTATTAAGTCTACGGGGGGCTCGCGGGAGACCCAGTACTTC	CAIKSTGGSRETQYF
TRBD2	TRBJ2-4	-	TRBV28	TGTGCCAGCAGCGCCAGACTAGCGGGACCCTCCGGGGCCAAAAACATTCAGTACTTC	CASSARLAGPSGAKNIQYF
-	TRBJ2-3	-	TRBV7-3	TGTGCCAGCAGCCATGGGAGGCTGGATTCAGATACGCAGTATTTT	CASSHGRLDSDTQYF
-	TRBJ2-3	-	TRBV5-4	TGTGCCAGCAGCGGGGATAGAGTGAGCACAGATACGCAGTATTTT	CASSGDRVSTDTQYF
-	TRBJ1-3	-	TRBV5-1	TGCGCCAGCAGCGATAACCCCGGGGACACCATATATTTT	CASSDNPGDTIYF